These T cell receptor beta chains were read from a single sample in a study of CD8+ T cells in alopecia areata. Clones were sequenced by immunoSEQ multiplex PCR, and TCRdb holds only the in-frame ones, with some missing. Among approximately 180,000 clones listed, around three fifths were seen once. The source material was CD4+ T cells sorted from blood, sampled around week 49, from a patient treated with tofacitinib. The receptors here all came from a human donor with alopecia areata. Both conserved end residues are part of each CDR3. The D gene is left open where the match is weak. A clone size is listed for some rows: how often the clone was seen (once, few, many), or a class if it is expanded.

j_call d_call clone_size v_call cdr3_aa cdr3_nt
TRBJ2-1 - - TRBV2 CASGVAYNEQFF TGTGCCAGCGGGGTTGCCTACAATGAGCAGTTCTTC
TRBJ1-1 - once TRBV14 CASSLFTGSVNTEAFF TGTGCCAGCAGCCTATTCACGGGTTCCGTGAACACTGAAGCTTTCTTT
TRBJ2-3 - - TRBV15 CATSSRQAGTDTQYF TGTGCCACCAGCAGTCGACAGGCAGGCACAGATACGCAGTATTTT
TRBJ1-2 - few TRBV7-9 CASSLDMADIRF TGTGCCAGCAGCTTAGACATGGCAGATATTCGCTTC
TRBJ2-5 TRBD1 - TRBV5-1 CASSPRDSRKETQYF TGCGCCAGCAGCCCAAGGGACAGCAGGAAAGAGACCCAGTACTTC
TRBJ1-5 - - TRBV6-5 CASSYSRALGQPQHF TGTGCCAGCAGTTACTCGAGAGCGTTGGGTCAGCCCCAGCATTTT
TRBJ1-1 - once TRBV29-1 CSGSGRGNTEAFF TGCAGCGGATCAGGGCGGGGGAACACTGAAGCTTTCTTT
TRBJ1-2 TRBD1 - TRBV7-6 CASSLAPGGNYGYTF TGTGCCAGCAGCTTAGCTCCAGGGGGGAACTATGGCTACACCTTC
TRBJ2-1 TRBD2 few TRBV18 CASSPKRGENEQFF TGTGCCAGCTCACCGAAGCGGGGGGAGAATGAGCAGTTCTTC
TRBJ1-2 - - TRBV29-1 CSASDRGLYGYTF TGCAGCGCCTCGGACAGAGGACTCTATGGCTACACCTTC
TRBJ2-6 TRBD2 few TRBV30 CAWSFLAGGPGANVLTF TGTGCCTGGAGTTTTCTAGCGGGGGGGCCTGGGGCCAACGTCCTGACTTTC
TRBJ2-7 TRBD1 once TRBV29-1 CSVEYPGGEQYF TGCAGCGTTGAATATCCAGGGGGCGAGCAGTACTTC
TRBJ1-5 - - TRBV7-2 CASSSWSNQPQHF TGTGCCAGCAGCTCTTGGAGCAATCAGCCCCAGCATTTT
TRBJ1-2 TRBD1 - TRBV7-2 CASSLAKGQDNGYTF TGTGCCAGCAGCTTAGCGAAGGGACAGGACAATGGCTACACCTTC
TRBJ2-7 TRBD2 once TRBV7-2 CASSPGGGREQYF TGTGCCAGCAGCCCCGGCGGGGGACGGGAGCAGTACTTC
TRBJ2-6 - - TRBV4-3 CASSRNDGSGANVLTF TGCGCCAGCAGCCGGAATGATGGGTCTGGGGCCAACGTCCTGACTTTC
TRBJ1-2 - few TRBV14 CASSQDFGSYTF TGTGCCAGCAGCCAAGATTTCGGGAGCTACACCTTC
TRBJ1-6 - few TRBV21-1 CASSKTGGSPLHF TGTGCCAGCAGCAAGACAGGGGGTTCACCCCTCCACTTT
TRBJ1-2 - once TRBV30 CAWARSPEEVGYTF TGTGCCTGGGCAAGGTCCCCGGAGGAGGTTGGCTACACCTTC
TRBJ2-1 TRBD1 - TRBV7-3 CASSTGQGGTVRQFF TGTGCCAGCAGCACGGGACAGGGAGGGACCGTTCGGCAGTTCTTC
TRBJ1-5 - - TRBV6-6 CASRETGGNQPQHF TGTGCCAGCAGGGAGACAGGAGGCAATCAGCCCCAGCATTTT
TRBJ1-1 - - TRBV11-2 CASSKQVNTEAFF TGTGCCAGCAGCAAACAGGTGAACACTGAAGCTTTCTTT
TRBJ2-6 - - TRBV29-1 CSVYISGANVLTF TGCAGCGTCTATATCTCTGGGGCCAACGTCCTGACTTTC
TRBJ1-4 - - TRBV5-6 CASSLRKGGTQIEKLFF TGTGCCAGCAGCTTGCGGAAGGGTGGGACGCAAATCGAAAAACTGTTTTTT
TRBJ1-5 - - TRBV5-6 CASSLGAIGNQPQHF TGTGCCAGCAGCCTCGGTGCCATTGGGAATCAGCCCCAGCATTTT
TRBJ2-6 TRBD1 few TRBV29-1 CSAKVTGAGANVLTF TGCAGCGCCAAAGTTACAGGGGCCGGGGCCAACGTCCTGACTTTC
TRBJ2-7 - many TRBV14 CASSQVGQRYEQYF TGTGCCAGCAGCCAAGTCGGACAGCGGTACGAGCAGTACTTC